Below are 31 T cell receptor beta chains sequenced from a single sample in a study of T cell responses to AZD1222 COVID-19 vaccine. Assay used: immunoSEQ multiplex PCR; TCRdb lists only in-frame clones, some missing. This sample has about 200,000 clones; roughly 92% occur once, and the top ten carry roughly 4%. Sequencing was performed on peripheral blood, taken 28 days after the second dose of the MenACWY control vaccine. The receptors shown here come from an adult who received the MenACWY meningococcal vaccine as a control.

The CDR3: CASSLVGALGDTEAFF. DNA for the CDR3: TGTGCCAGCAGCTTAGTGGGGGCCCTAGGGGACACTGAAGCTTTCTTT. The chain employs TRBV7-9 and TRBJ1-1, with D perhaps TRBD1 (6 bases). Between the trimmed V and J ends, which lost 1 base and 3 bases, there was a span of 15 bases. This CDR3 is 16 amino acids long. The germline gives CDR1 SEHNR, CDR2 FQNEAQ (reference sequence).

The genes are TRBV4-1 and TRBJ1-4; possibly TRBD1 for D (5 bases). This CDR3 region has 18 residues. Germline CDR1 is MGHRA and CDR2 is YSYEKL. V was pared by 0 bases and J by 5 bases, with 19 bases between. The CDR3 loop reads CASSQEGLGRVNNEKLFF. CDR3 bases: TGCGCCAGCAGCCAAGAGGGCTTGGGCAGGGTCAACAATGAAAAACTGTTTTTT.

The V call is TRBV3-1 (or the pseudogene TRBV3-2), the J call TRBJ1-1; no reliable D call. Per germline, CDR1 LGHDT and CDR2 YNNKEL (reference sequence). Trimming shortened V by 0 bases and J by 10 bases, and 15 bases separated the two germline ends. This CDR3 has 14 amino acids. CDR3 protein: CASSQDQVSRGAFF. The DNA for the CDR3 is TGTGCCAGCAGCCAAGATCAGGTTTCTCGAGGAGCTTTCTTT.

The CDR3 region is CASTVLANYGYTF. The CDR3 nucleotides read TGTGCCAGCACCGTCTTAGCTAACTATGGCTACACCTTC. This chain uses TRBV12-3 or TRBV12-4 with TRBJ1-2; D is ambiguous. The CDR3 runs 13 residues. Trimming cost V 7 bases and J 0 bases, with 9 bases left between them.

The CDR3 reads CASSFSGDSYNEQFF. In DNA form, the CDR3 reads TGTGCCAGCTCGTTCTCGGGGGACTCCTACAATGAGCAGTTCTTC. V and J are TRBV18 and TRBJ2-1, with D possibly matching TRBD2 (6 bases). The CDR3 is made up of 15 amino acids. Deletions cut 6 bases from V and 0 bases from J, with 12 bases between. Germline V CDR1 and CDR2: KGHSH, LQKENI.

CDR3 coding DNA: TGTGCCAGCAGCCAAGACGGACTAGCGGGAGGAACCTACAATGAGCAGTTCTTC. It translates to CASSQDGLAGGTYNEQFF. This sequence joins TRBV14 and TRBJ2-1; the match to TRBD2 covers 14 bases. Per germline, CDR1 SGHDN and CDR2 FVKESK. The CDR3 consists of 18 residues. V lost 0 bases and J lost 2; bases outside the gene matches: 3.

This clone came up once. This chain links TRBV5-1 with TRBJ2-5, with D possibly being TRBD1 or TRBD2 (6 bases each). The CDR3 sequence is 14 residues long. Germline V gene lookup returns CDR1 SGHRS and CDR2 YFSETQ. V was clipped by 4 bases and J by 0 bases, with 10 bases between them. CDR3 nucleotide sequence: TGCGCCAGCAGCCCAGGGGACTACCAAGAGACCCAGTACTTC. Translation gives CASSPGDYQETQYF.

The chain uses TRBV6-2 or TRBV6-3 and TRBJ1-2; D remains ambiguous. V lost 6 bases and J 8 bases, leaving 10 bases between the germline ends. The germline gives CDR1 MNHEY, CDR2 SVGEGT. The CDR3 consists of 11 residues. This CDR3 is CASSPGNGYTF. CDR3 nucleotide sequence: TGTGCCAGCAGCCCGGGGAACGGCTACACCTTC.

The V gene is TRBV9, the J gene TRBJ2-3; tentative D call: TRBD2 (6 bases). Trimming removed 3 bases at V and 3 bases at J, with 14 bases between. The CDR3 has 15 residues. Germline V lookup: CDR1 SGDLS, CDR2 YYNGEE. The CDR3 sequence is CASSASGRRTDTQYF. As DNA, the CDR3 is TGTGCCAGCAGCGCTTCCGGGAGAAGGACAGATACGCAGTATTTT.

J is TRBJ2-2 and V is TRBV10-2; TRBD1 matches 7 bases. The CDR3 is made up of 14 amino acids. The junction had 3 bases not matched to a gene; V was cut back by 3 bases and J by 5 bases. The germline V gene has CDR1 WSHSY and CDR2 SAAADI. CDR3 coding DNA: TGCGCCAGCAGTGAAGGGACAGTAACCGGGGAGCTGTTTTTT. It is translated as CASSEGTVTGELFF.

The genes are TRBV6-6 and TRBJ1-2; possible D gene TRBD1, 5 bases. The germline gives CDR1 MNHNY, CDR2 SVGAGI (reference sequence). Trimming cost V 2 bases and J 8 bases, with 12 bases left between them. The CDR3 consists of 13 residues. The CDR3 nucleotides read TGTGCCAGCAGTTACGCGGGACGTGACGGCTACACCTTC. It yields the protein CASSYAGRDGYTF.

In DNA, the CDR3 is TGCGCCAGCAGCCCTTTGACAGGGGGGGGCTATGGCTACACCTTC. Translating it yields CASSPLTGGGYGYTF. The chain has TRBV4-3 and TRBJ1-2, with 9 bases aligning to TRBD1. The CDR3 spans 15 residues. With V trimmed by 4 bases and J by 4 bases, 7 bases remained unmatched. Germline-derived CDR1 and CDR2 are LGHNA and YSLEER.

This chain joins TRBV7-2 and TRBJ1-1, with 8 bases aligning to TRBD1. In germline, CDR1 is SGHTA, CDR2 FQGNSA. The junction had 15 bases not matched to a gene; V was cut back by 5 bases and J by 1 base. CDR3 size: 18 residues. The CDR3 region has the DNA TGTGCCAGCAGCCAAAGCCGGGTCACAGGGGGGAAGAACACTGAAGCTTTCTTT. Its protein is CASSQSRVTGGKNTEAFF.

The chain combines TRBV27 with TRBJ2-1; D gene ambiguous. The CDR3 runs 14 residues. From germline, CDR1 is MNHEY and CDR2 SMNVEV (reference sequence). Trimming cost V 6 bases and J 5 bases, with 14 bases left between them. The CDR3 nucleotides read TGTGCCAGCAGCCCTCCCGCCACTAACAATGAGCAGTTCTTC. Its protein is CASSPPATNNEQFF.

The chain links TRBV5-1 to TRBJ2-3; 16 nucleotides line up with TRBD2. With 1 base clipped from V and 1 base from J, the junction kept 9 bases outside the gene matches. Germline V gene sequence: CDR1 SGHRS, CDR2 YFSETQ. CDR3 length equals 20 residues. CDR3 protein: CASSLWGPGLAGGGTDTQYF. CDR3 nucleotides: TGCGCCAGCAGCTTGTGGGGACCGGGACTAGCGGGAGGGGGCACAGATACGCAGTATTTT.

The CDR3 loop is CASSLGWENNGYTF. CDR3 coding DNA: TGCGCCAGCAGCTTGGGATGGGAGAACAATGGCTACACCTTC. The V gene is TRBV5-1, the J gene TRBJ1-2; no clear D. V lost 0 bases and J lost 6, with 12 bases in between. Germline V gene lookup returns CDR1 SGHRS and CDR2 YFSETQ. This CDR3 spans 14 amino acids. Full variable domain (missing parts from reference TRBV5-1 and TRBJ1-2): KAGVTQTPRYLIKTRGQQVTLSCSPISGHRSVSWYQQTPGQGLQFLFEYFSETQRNKGNFPGRFSGRQFSNSRSEMNVSTLELGDSALYLCASSLGWENNGYTFGSGTRLTVV.

V usage is TRBV19 and J usage is TRBJ1-2, with D possibly being TRBD1 (6 bases). V was trimmed by 1 base and J by 8 bases, leaving 14 bases between them. CDR3 length equals 14 residues. Germline values: CDR1 LNHDA, CDR2 SQIVND (reference sequence). As DNA, the CDR3 is TGTGCCAGTAGTATAGCATCAGGGGATCGAGGCTACACCTTC. Protein product: CASSIASGDRGYTF.

Remarks on this clone: The same CDR3 also results from other DNA sequences found in this sample. The chain joins TRBV27 to TRBJ1-1; no definite D call. The CDR3 spans 13 residues. Germline loops: CDR1 MNHEY, CDR2 SMNVEV (reference sequence). V was trimmed by 3 bases and J by 1 base, leaving 6 bases between them. The CDR3 nucleotides are TGTGCCAGCAGTTTCAGAGGGAACACTGAAGCTTTCTTT. Translated, it gives CASSFRGNTEAFF.

The V call is TRBV5-1, the J call TRBJ1-4, with 7 bases aligning to TRBD1. Germline V gene sequence: CDR1 SGHRS, CDR2 YFSETQ. The CDR3 consists of 13 residues. Trimming at V came to 4 bases and at J to 8 bases, leaving 5 bases not matched to a gene. For the CDR3, the DNA is TGCGCCAGCAGCCCAGGGGGAGACGAAAAACTGTTTTTT. Its translation: CASSPGGDEKLFF.

The chain links TRBV7-2 to TRBJ2-7, with 11 nucleotides matching TRBD2. The V and J ends lost 6 bases and 5 bases, in that order; junction bases with no gene match: 21. The CDR3 has 19 amino acids. The V gene's germline CDR1 is SGHTA and CDR2 FQGNSA. This chain's CDR3 is CASSLLPGLAASAPHEQYF. CDR3 in DNA: TGTGCCAGCAGTTTACTCCCGGGACTAGCGGCCTCTGCCCCCCACGAGCAGTACTTC. The complete variable domain, with remaining parts taken from reference TRBV7-2 and TRBJ2-7, reads GAGVSQSPSNKVTEKGKDVELRCDPISGHTALYWYRQSLGQGLEFLIYFQGNSAPDKSGLPSDRFSAERTGGSVSTLTIQRTQQEDSAVYLCASSLLPGLAASAPHEQYFGPGTRLTVT.

This clone was recorded a few times. The rearrangement joins TRBV28 to TRBJ2-1; 9 bases are shared with TRBD1. Trimming took 6 bases from V and 2 from J; bases not matched to a gene: 11. This CDR3 is 17 amino acids long. The germline CDR1 and CDR2 sequences are MDHEN and SYDVKM. CDR3 sequence reads: CASSLMGTGLTYNEQFF. In DNA form, the CDR3 reads TGTGCCAGCAGCTTGATGGGGACAGGGTTGACCTACAATGAGCAGTTCTTC. The entire variable domain, with the rest obtained from reference TRBV28 and TRBJ2-1, is as follows: DVKVTQSSRYLVKRTGEKVFLECVQDMDHENMFWYRQDPGLGLRLIYFSYDVKMKEKGDIPEGYSVSREKKERFSLILESASTNQTSMYLCASSLMGTGLTYNEQFFGPGTRLTVL.

The genes are TRBV6-5 and TRBJ1-5, with 9 bases identical to TRBD1. Germline loops: CDR1 MNHEY, CDR2 SVGAGI. The length of the CDR3 is 15 residues. J lost 7 bases, V lost 4 bases, and 8 bases had no gene match. CDR3 loop: CASSFTGTGYQPQHF. For the CDR3, the DNA is TGTGCCAGCAGTTTTACCGGGACAGGGTACCAGCCCCAGCATTTT.

The chain is built from TRBV5-1 and TRBJ2-7; perhaps TRBD1 as D (5 bases). V was shortened by 5 bases and J by 3 bases, with 15 bases between the two germline ends. The germline CDR1 and CDR2 sequences are SGHRS and YFSETQ. This CDR3 is 14 amino acids long. The CDR3 sequence: CASSPPTASYEQYF. The CDR3 DNA follows: TGCGCCAGCAGTCCTCCGACAGCGAGCTACGAGCAGTACTTC.

The chain recombines TRBV9 with TRBJ1-1; TRBD1 might be the D (6 bases). The CDR3 is made up of 13 amino acids. Germline V gene sequence: CDR1 SGDLS, CDR2 YYNGEE. V lost 6 bases and J 4 bases, leaving 13 bases between the germline ends. The DNA of the CDR3 is TGTGCCAGCAATCTAGGGGGGAGCACTGAAGCTTTCTTT. This codes for CASNLGGSTEAFF.

The chain couples TRBV5-1 to TRBJ2-5; 11 nucleotides match TRBD2. V lost 4 bases, J lost 1 base, and 9 bases stayed unmatched. CDR1 is SGHRS and CDR2 is YFSETQ in the germline V gene. CDR3 length: 17 residues. CDR3 loop: CASSPTLSGRAQETQYF. In DNA form, the CDR3 reads TGCGCCAGCAGCCCGACCCTTAGCGGGAGGGCCCAAGAGACCCAGTACTTC.

This sequence joins TRBV28 and TRBJ1-2; 11 bases are a match to TRBD1. The germline V gene encodes CDR1 MDHEN and CDR2 SYDVKM. The V and J ends lost 6 bases and 3 bases, in that order; junction bases with no gene match: 9. This CDR3 has 16 residues. The CDR3 nucleotides read TGTGCCAGCAGCCCAGCCGGGACAGGGGGGGACTATGGCTACACCTTC. Amino acid sequence: CASSPAGTGGDYGYTF.

The CDR3 loop reads CASSRREGLTGELFF. The CDR3 DNA follows: TGTGCCAGTAGTCGGCGGGAGGGCCTCACCGGGGAGCTGTTTTTT. This rearrangement joins TRBV19 to TRBJ2-2; 9 bases agree with TRBD2. Germline V gives CDR1 LNHDA, CDR2 SQIVND (reference sequence). Unmatched junction bases numbered 5, after V lost 5 bases and J lost 4 bases. The CDR3 loop spans 15 amino acids.

This rearrangement joins TRBV19 to TRBJ2-6; 10 positions agree with TRBD1. V dropped 1 base and J dropped 1; count of bases not matched to a gene: 7. CDR1 LNHDA and CDR2 SQIVND come from the germline V gene (reference sequence). The CDR3 runs 19 residues. CDR3 amino acids: CASSIVGTGVYSGANVLTF. The DNA of the CDR3 is TGTGCCAGTAGTATAGTGGGGACAGGGGTCTATTCTGGGGCCAACGTCCTGACTTTC.

DNA of the CDR3: TGTGCCAGCAGTTTATATTCGGGTGTGTATGGCTACACCTTC. Its protein is CASSLYSGVYGYTF. This chain links TRBV28 with TRBJ1-2; D gene uncertain. V was shortened by 1 base and J by 5 bases, with 11 bases between the two germline ends. Germline V gene data show CDR1 as MDHEN and CDR2 as SYDVKM. This CDR3 has 14 residues.

This rearrangement joins TRBV11-2 to TRBJ1-1; tentatively, D is TRBD1 (5 bases). Germline CDR1 reads SGHAT; CDR2 reads FQNNGV. This CDR3 is 15 amino acids long. The V gene lost 1 base and the J gene lost 1 base, with 10 bases spanning the gap. CDR3 sequence reads: CASSLVSGTNTEAFF. CDR3 coding DNA: TGTGCCAGCAGCTTAGTTTCAGGGACGAACACTGAAGCTTTCTTT.

Only a few counts were recorded for this clone. The chain uses TRBV7-2 and TRBJ1-2, with a weak D call TRBD1 (5 bases). The ends were cut back, 1 base at V and 1 base at J, with 10 bases in the middle. The CDR3 spans 15 residues. Germline V gives CDR1 SGHTA, CDR2 FQGNSA. For the CDR3, the DNA is TGTGCCAGCAGCTTAGTGGACAACCTTAACTATGGCTACACCTTC. Residues: CASSLVDNLNYGYTF.